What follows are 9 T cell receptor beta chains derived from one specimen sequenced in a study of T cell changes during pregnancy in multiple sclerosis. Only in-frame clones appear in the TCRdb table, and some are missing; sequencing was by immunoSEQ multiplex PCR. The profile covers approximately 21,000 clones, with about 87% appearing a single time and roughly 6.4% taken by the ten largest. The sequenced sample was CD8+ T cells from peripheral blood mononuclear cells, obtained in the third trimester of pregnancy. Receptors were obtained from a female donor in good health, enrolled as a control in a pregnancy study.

Here the CDR3 DNA reads TGTGCCAGCAGCCTGGGGACAGGGATTTGGTATGGCTACACCTTC. Its translation: CASSLGTGIWYGYTF. The chain recombines TRBV7-2 with TRBJ1-2; 9 nucleotides agree with TRBD1. This CDR3 is built from 15 residues. Germline V gene lookup returns CDR1 SGHTA and CDR2 FQGNSA. V gave up 5 bases and J gave up 5 bases; unmatched junction bases: 9.

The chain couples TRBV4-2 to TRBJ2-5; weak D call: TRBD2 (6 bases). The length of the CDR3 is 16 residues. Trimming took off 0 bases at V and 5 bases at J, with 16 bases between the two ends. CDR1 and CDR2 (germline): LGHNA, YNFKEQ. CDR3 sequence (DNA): TGTGCCAGCAGCCAAGATCTTGGGTTAGGGAGGGAGACCCAGTACTTC. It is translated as CASSQDLGLGRETQYF.

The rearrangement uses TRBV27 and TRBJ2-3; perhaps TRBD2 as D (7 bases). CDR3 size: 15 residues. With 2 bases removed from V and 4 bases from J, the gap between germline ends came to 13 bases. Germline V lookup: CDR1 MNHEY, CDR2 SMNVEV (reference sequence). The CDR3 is CASSLGAGHADTQYF. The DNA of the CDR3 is TGTGCCAGCAGTTTAGGAGCGGGACACGCAGATACGCAGTATTTT.

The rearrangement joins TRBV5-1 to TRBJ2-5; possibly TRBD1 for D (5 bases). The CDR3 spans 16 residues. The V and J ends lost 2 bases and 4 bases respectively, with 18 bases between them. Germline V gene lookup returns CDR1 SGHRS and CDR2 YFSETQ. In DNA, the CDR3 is TGCGCCAGCAGCTTCGGGTTCAGGGCGTCCGGAGAGACCCAGTACTTC. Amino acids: CASSFGFRASGETQYF.

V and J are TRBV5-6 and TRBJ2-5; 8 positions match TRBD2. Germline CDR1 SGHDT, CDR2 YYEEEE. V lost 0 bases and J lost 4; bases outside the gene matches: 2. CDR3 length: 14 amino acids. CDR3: CASSLAGGAETQYF. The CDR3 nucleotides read TGTGCCAGCAGCTTGGCGGGGGGGGCAGAGACCCAGTACTTC. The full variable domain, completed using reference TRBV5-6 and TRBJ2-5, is DAGVTQSPTHLIKTRGQQVTLRCSPKSGHDTVSWYQQALGQGPQFIFQYYEEEERQRGNFPDRFSGHQFPNYSSELNVNALLLGDSALYLCASSLAGGAETQYFGPGTRLLVL.

The CDR3 sequence is CASSLASYEQYF. In nucleotides, the CDR3 is TGCGCCAGCAGCCTAGCCAGCTACGAGCAGTACTTC. V usage is TRBV10-2 and J usage is TRBJ2-7; D perhaps matches TRBD2 (5 bases). Per the germline V gene, CDR1 is WSHSY and CDR2 is SAAADI. There are 12 residues in the CDR3. V dropped 6 bases and J dropped 3 bases, with 9 bases sitting between them.

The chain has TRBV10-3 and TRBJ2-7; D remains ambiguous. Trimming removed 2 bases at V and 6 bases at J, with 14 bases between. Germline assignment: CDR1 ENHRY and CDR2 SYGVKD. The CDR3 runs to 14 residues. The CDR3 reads CAISEAGRSIEQYF. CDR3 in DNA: TGTGCCATCAGTGAGGCCGGTCGGTCGATCGAGCAGTACTTC.

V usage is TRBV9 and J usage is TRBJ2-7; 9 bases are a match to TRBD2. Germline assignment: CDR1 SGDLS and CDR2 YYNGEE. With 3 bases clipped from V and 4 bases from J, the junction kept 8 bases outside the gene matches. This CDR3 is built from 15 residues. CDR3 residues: CASSATSGDIYEQYF. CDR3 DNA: TGTGCCAGCAGCGCGACTAGCGGAGATATATACGAGCAGTACTTC.

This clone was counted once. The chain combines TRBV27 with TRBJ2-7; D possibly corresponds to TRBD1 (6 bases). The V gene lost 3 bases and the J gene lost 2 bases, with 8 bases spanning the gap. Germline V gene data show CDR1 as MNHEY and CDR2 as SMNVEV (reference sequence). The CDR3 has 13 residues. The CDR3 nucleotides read TGTGCCAGCAGTTTGGACAGCACCTACGAGCAGTACTTC. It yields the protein CASSLDSTYEQYF.